This TCR beta chain came from a study of cytomegalovirus exposure and HLA in healthy donors. V was pared by 0 bases and J by 6 bases, with 8 bases between. The CDR3 runs to 14 residues. Germline CDR1 LGHNA, CDR2 YSLEER. Points on this clone: Its antigen is undetermined.

13 Jbeta primers and 60 Vbeta primers were used for the PCR. Some clones are missing from TCRdb's copy, which holds only in-frame ones; the method was immunoSEQ multiplex PCR. The sample includes about 150,000 clones, 80% to 90% seen only once; the top ten take about 4.3%. Study conclusions and caveats: Researchers reported in a later analysis that common viral pathogens appeared linked to several top clusters.

V gene TRBV4-3 combines with J gene TRBJ1-4; D unclear. The material sequenced was PBMCs. This sequence was found in a middle-aged woman in good health and CMV-seropositive. The CDR3 nucleotides are TGCGCCAGCAGCCAAGATCGGGGTGATGAAAAACTGTTTTTT. Its protein product is CASSQDRGDEKLFF.